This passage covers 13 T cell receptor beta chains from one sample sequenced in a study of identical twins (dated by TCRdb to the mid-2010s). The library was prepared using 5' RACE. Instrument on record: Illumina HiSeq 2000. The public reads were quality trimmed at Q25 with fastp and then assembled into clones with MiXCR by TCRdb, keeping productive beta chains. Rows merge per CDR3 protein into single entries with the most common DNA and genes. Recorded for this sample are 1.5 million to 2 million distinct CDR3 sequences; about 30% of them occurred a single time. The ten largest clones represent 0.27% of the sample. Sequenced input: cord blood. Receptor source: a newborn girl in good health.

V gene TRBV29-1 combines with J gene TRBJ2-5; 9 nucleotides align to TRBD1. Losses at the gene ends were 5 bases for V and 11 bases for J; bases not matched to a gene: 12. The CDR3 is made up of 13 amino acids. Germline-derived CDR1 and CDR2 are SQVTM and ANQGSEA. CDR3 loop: CSVRATGGKEQYF. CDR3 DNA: TGCAGCGTTCGAGCGACAGGGGGGAAGGAGCAGTACTTC.

CDR3 nucleotides: TGTGCCAGCAGTTCCTTCGAGTTGGGGGCCAACGTCCTGACTTTC. It is translated as CASSSFELGANVLTF. The chain recombines TRBV12-3 or TRBV12-4 with TRBJ2-6; no reliable D call. Between the trimmed V and J ends, which lost 4 bases and 4 bases, there was a span of 11 bases. CDR3 length: 15 amino acids.

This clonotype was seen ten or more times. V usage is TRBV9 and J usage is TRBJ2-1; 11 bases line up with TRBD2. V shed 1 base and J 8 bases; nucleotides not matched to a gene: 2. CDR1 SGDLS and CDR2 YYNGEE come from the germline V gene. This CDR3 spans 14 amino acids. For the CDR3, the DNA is TGTGCCAGCAGCGTACTAGCGGGGGGAGATGAGCAGTTCTTC. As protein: CASSVLAGGDEQFF.

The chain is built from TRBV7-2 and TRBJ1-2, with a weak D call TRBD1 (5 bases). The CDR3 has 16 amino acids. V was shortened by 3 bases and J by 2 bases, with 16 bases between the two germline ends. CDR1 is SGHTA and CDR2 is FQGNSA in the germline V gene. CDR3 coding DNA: TGTGCCAGCAGCTTGGTTAGGACACCTTACAACTATGGCTACACCTTC. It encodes CASSLVRTPYNYGYTF.

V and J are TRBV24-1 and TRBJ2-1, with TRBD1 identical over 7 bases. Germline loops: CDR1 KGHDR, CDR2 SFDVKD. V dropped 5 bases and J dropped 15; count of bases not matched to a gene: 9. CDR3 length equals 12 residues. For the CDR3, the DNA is TGTGCCACCAGTGCCGTAACAGGGGTTCCGTTCTTC. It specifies CATSAVTGVPFF.

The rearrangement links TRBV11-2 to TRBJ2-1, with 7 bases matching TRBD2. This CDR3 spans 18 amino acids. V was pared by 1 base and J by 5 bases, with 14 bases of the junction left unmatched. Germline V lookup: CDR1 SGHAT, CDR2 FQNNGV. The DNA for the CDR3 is TGTGCCAGCAGCTTAGTATCATTGCGGGACTACCTAGACAATGAGCAGTTCTTC. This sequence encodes CASSLVSLRDYLDNEQFF.

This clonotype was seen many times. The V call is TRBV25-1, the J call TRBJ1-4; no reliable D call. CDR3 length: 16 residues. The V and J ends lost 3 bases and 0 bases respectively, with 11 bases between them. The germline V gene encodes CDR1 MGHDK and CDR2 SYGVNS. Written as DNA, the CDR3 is TGTGCCAGCAGTGACAGGACTGAGGCAACTAATGAAAAACTGTTTTTT. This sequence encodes CASSDRTEATNEKLFF.

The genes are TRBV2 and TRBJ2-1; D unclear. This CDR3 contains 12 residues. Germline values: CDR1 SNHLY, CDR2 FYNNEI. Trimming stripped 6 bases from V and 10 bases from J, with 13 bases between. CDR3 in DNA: TGTGCCAGCAGCCCACCCCCTCGGGAGCAGTTCTTC. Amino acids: CASSPPPREQFF.

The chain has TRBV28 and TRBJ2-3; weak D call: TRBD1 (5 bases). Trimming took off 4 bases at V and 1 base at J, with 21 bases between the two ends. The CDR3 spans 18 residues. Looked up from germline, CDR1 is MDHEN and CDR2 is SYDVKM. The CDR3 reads CASSSGSIGWQGTDTQYF. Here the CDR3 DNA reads TGTGCCAGCAGTTCAGGGTCGATTGGGTGGCAGGGCACAGATACGCAGTATTTT.

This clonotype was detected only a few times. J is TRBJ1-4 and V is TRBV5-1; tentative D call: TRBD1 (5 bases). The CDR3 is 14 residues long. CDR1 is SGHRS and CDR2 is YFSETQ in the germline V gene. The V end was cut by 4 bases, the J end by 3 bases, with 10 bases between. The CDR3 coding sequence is TGCGCCAGCAGCCAGGACACTCCTAATGAAAAACTGTTTTTT. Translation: CASSQDTPNEKLFF. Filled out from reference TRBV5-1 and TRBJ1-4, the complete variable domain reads KAGVTQTPRYLIKTRGQQVTLSCSPISGHRSVSWYQQTPGQGLQFLFEYFSETQRNKGNFPGRFSGRQFSNSRSEMNVSTLELGDSALYLCASSQDTPNEKLFFGSGTQLSVL.

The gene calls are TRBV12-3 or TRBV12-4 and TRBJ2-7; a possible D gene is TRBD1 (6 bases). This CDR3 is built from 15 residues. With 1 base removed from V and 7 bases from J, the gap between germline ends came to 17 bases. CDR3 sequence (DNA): TGTGCCAGCAGTTTAGTGAGCTACCGAAGGGGGGAGCAGTACTTC. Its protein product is CASSLVSYRRGEQYF.

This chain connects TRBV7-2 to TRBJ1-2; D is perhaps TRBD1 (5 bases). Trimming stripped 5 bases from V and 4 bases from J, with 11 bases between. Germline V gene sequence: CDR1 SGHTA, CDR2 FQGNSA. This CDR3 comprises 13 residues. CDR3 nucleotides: TGTGCCAGCAGCAGACAGTCCACCTATGGCTACACCTTC. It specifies CASSRQSTYGYTF.

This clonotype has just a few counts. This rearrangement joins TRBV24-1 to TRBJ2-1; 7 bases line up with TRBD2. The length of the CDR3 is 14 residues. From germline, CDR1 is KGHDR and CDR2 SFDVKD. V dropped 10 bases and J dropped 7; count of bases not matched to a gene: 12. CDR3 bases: TGTGCCACGTGTGATGGGGGGGGAGGGAATGAGCAGTTCTTC. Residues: CATCDGGGGNEQFF.